This T cell receptor (beta chain) was sequenced for a study of PD-1 blockade in classical Hodgkin lymphoma. About the research overall: Patients were dosed intravenously with nivolumab at 3 mg/kg every 2 weeks.

Every patient had relapsed following autologous stem cell transplantation, and cohorts differed in brentuximab vedotin exposure. On this clone: The target antigen is unknown.

Some clones are missing from TCRdb's copy, which holds only in-frame ones; the method was immunoSEQ multiplex PCR. The sample lists 98,000 or so clones; roughly nine tenths were seen once. The germline V and J ends were trimmed by 1 base and 5 bases, with 12 bases remaining between them. Germline V gene sequence: CDR1 LNHDA, CDR2 SQIVND (reference sequence). The length of the CDR3 is 15 residues. Study-level results: CD8+ TCR diversity did not rise significantly by C4D1, unlike CD4+. Those achieving complete response showed baseline diversity like newly diagnosed patients. What drove the repertoire differences, possibly disease activity or prior therapy, has not been defined.

Material: peripheral blood mononuclear cells (PBMCs), obtained before the second cycle of nivolumab. The chain employs TRBV19 and TRBJ1-5; D remains ambiguous. The sequence came from a human donor with classical Hodgkin lymphoma. The CDR3 spells CASSIVTRRDQPQHF. The CDR3 DNA follows: TGTGCCAGTAGTATAGTAACCCGTCGAGATCAGCCCCAGCATTTT.